Sequencing of this T cell receptor beta chain was carried out in a study of T cell clonality in common variable immunodeficiency. TCRdb keeps only in-frame clones here, not all; method: immunoSEQ multiplex PCR. The sample shows tens of thousands of clones, none of them appearing just once. This clone was observed at least ten times. What was sequenced was peripheral blood mononuclear cells. The receptor was derived from a person aged 18 to 75 in good health.

The DNA read from the CDR3 is TGTGCCAGCAGTGACCCTCTTTTCCTGACAGAAAGCCATGGC. Translating it yields CASSDPLFLTESHG. The CDR3 in full is CASSDPLFLTESHGYTF. The chain links TRBV6-4 to TRBJ1-2; possible D gene TRBD1, 5 bases. Read data end 3 residues before the CDR3 end; the end is taken from the germline J gene. This CDR3 comprises 17 residues. Germline CDR1 and CDR2: MRHNA and SNTAGT. The V end was cut by 2 bases, the J end by 6 bases, with 22 bases between.